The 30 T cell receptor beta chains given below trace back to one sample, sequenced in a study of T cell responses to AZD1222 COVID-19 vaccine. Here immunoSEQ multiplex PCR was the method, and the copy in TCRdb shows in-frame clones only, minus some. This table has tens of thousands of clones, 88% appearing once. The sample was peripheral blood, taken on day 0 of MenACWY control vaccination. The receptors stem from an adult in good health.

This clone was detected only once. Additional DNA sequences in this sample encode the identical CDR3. CDR3 bases: TGTGCCAGCAGTCGACAGGGCGGCTCCTACGAGCAGTACTTC. It codes for CASSRQGGSYEQYF. The genes are TRBV5-4 and TRBJ2-7; 7 bases fit TRBD1. Germline CDR1 reads SGHNT; CDR2 reads YYREEE (reference sequence). This CDR3 is 14 amino acids long. With V trimmed by 5 bases and J by 0 bases, 5 bases remained unmatched.

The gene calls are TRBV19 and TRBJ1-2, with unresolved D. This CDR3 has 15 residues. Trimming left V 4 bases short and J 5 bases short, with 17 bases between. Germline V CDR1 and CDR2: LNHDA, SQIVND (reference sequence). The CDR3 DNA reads TGTGCCAGTAGTACAACTAGTAGGAATTTGTATGGCTACACCTTC. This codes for CASSTTSRNLYGYTF.

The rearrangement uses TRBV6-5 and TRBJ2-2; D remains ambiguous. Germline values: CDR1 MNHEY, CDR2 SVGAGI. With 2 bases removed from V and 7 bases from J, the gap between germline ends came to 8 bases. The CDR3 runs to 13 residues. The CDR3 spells CASSYPPGGELFF. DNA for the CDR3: TGTGCCAGCAGTTACCCACCCGGCGGGGAGCTGTTTTTT.

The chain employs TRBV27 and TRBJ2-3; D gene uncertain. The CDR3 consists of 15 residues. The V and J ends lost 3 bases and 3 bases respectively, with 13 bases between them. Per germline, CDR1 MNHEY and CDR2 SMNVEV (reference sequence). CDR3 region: CASSLSPSNTDTQYF. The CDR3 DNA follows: TGTGCCAGCAGTTTGAGCCCGTCCAATACAGATACGCAGTATTTT.

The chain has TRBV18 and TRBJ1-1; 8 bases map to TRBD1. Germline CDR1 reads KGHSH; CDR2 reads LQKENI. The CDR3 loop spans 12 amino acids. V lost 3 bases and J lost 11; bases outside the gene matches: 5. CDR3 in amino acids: CASSPLQGEAFF. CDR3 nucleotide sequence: TGTGCCAGCTCACCGCTACAGGGGGAGGCTTTCTTT.

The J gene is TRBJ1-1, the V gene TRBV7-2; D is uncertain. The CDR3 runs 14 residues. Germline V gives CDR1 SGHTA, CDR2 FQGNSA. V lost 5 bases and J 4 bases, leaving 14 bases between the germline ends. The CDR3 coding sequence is TGTGCCAGCAGCCCCCATAGCGGGGTCACTGAAGCTTTCTTT. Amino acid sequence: CASSPHSGVTEAFF.

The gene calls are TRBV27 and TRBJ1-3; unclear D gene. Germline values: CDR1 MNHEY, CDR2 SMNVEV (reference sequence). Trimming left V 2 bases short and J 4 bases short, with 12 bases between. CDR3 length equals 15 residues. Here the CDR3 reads CASSLALGLGNTIYF. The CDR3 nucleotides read TGTGCCAGCAGTTTAGCCCTAGGACTCGGAAACACCATATATTTT.

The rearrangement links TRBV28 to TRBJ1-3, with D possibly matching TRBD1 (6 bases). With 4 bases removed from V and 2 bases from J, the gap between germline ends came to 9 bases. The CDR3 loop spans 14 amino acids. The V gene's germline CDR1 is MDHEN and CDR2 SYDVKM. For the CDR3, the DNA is TGTGCCAGCAGTTCTACAGGGACTGGAAACACCATATATTTT. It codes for CASSSTGTGNTIYF.

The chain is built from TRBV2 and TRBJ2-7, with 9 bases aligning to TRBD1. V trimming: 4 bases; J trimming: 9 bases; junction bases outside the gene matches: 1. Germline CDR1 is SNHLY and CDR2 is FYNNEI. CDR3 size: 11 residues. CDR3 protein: CASSGGQGQYF. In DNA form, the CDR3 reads TGTGCCAGCAGTGGGGGACAGGGGCAGTACTTC.

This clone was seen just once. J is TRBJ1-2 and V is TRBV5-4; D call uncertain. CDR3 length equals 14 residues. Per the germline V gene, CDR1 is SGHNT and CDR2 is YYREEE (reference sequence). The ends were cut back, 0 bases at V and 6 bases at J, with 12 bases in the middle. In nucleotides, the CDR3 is TGTGCCAGCAGCTTGGCCGATGGGAGGGATGGCTACACCTTC. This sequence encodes CASSLADGRDGYTF.

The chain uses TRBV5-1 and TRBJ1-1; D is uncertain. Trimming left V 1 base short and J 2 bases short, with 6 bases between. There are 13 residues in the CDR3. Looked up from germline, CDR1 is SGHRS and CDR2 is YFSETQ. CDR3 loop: CASSLLANTEAFF. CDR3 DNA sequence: TGCGCCAGCAGCTTGCTGGCTAACACTGAAGCTTTCTTT. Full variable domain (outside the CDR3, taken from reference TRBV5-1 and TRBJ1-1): KAGVTQTPRYLIKTRGQQVTLSCSPISGHRSVSWYQQTPGQGLQFLFEYFSETQRNKGNFPGRFSGRQFSNSRSEMNVSTLELGDSALYLCASSLLANTEAFFGQGTRLTVV.

The CDR3 loop is CASSYEGTDLGYTF. The CDR3 nucleotides read TGTGCCAGCAGTTACGAAGGGACAGACCTAGGCTACACCTTC. The V and J genes are TRBV6-5 and TRBJ1-2, with TRBD1 matching 7 bases. This CDR3 region has 14 residues. V gave up 2 bases and J gave up 8 bases; unmatched junction bases: 8. Germline CDR1 is MNHEY and CDR2 is SVGAGI.

The CDR3 nucleotides read TGTGCCAGTAGTAACCGGGGAGGGTTCCGCGAGCAGTACTTC. Protein product: CASSNRGGFREQYF. The chain is built from TRBV19 and TRBJ2-7, with 7 bases that match TRBD2. The CDR3 covers 14 residues. After removal of 4 bases from V and 6 bases from J, the junction contained 9 bases not matched to a gene. Germline V gene lookup returns CDR1 LNHDA and CDR2 SQIVND (reference sequence). Full variable domain (missing parts from reference TRBV19 and TRBJ2-7): DGGITQSPKYLFRKEGQNVTLSCEQNLNHDAMYWYRQDPGQGLRLIYYSQIVNDFQKGDIAEGYSVSREKKESFPLTVTSAQKNPTAFYLCASSNRGGFREQYFGPGTRLTVT.

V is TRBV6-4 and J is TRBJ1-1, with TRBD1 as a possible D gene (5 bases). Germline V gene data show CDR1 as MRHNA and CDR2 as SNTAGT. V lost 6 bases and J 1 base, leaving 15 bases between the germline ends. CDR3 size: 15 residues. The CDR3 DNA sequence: TGTGCCAGCAGCCTCTCACAGGATCCGAACACTGAAGCTTTCTTT. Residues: CASSLSQDPNTEAFF.

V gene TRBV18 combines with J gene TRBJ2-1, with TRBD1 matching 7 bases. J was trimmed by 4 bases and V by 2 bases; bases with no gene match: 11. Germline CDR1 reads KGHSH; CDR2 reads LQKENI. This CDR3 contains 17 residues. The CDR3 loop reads CASSPYLGTDLYNEQFF. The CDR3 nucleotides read TGTGCCAGCTCACCATATCTGGGGACAGATCTTTACAATGAGCAGTTCTTC.

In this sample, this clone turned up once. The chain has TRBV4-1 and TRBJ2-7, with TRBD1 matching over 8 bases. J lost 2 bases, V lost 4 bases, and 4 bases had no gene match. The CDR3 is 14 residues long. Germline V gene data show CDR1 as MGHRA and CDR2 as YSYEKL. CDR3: CASSPDRVTYEQYF. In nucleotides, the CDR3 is TGCGCCAGCAGCCCGGACAGGGTCACCTACGAGCAGTACTTC.

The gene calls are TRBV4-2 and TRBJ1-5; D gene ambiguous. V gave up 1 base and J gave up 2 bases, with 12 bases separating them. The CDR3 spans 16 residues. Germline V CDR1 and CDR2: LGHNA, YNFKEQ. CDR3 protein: CASSQGGLFGNQPQHF. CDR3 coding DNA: TGTGCCAGCAGCCAAGGAGGGCTCTTTGGCAATCAGCCCCAGCATTTT.

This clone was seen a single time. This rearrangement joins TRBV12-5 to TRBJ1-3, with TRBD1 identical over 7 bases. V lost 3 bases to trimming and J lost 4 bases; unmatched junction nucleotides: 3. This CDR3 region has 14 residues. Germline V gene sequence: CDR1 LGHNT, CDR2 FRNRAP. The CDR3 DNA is TGTGCTAGTGGTTTAGGGGGCTTCGGAAACACCATATATTTT. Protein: CASGLGGFGNTIYF.

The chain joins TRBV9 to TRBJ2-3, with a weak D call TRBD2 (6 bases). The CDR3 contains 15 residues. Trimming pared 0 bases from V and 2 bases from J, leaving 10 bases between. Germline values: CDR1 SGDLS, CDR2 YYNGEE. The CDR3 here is CASSVGGVLTDTQYF. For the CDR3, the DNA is TGTGCCAGCAGCGTAGGGGGGGTCCTCACAGATACGCAGTATTTT.

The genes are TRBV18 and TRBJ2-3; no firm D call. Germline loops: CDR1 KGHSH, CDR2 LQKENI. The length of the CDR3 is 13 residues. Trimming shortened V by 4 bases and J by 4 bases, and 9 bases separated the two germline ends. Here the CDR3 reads CASSRPQPDTQYF. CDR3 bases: TGTGCCAGCTCACGCCCCCAGCCAGATACGCAGTATTTT. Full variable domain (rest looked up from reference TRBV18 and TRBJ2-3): NAGVMQNPRHLVRRRGQEARLRCSPMKGHSHVYWYRQLPEEGLKFMVYLQKENIIDESGMPKERFSAEFPKEGPSILRIQQVVRGDSAAYFCASSRPQPDTQYFGPGTRLTVL.

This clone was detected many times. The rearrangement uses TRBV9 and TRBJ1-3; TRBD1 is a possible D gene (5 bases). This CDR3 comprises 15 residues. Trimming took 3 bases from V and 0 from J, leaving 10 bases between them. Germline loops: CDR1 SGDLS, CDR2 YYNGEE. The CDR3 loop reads CASSATASSGNTIYF. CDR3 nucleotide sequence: TGTGCCAGCAGCGCGACAGCGAGCTCTGGAAACACCATATATTTT.

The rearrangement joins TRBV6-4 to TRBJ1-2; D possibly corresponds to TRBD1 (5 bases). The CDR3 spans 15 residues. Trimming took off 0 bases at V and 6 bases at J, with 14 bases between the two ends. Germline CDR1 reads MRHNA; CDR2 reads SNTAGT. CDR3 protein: CASSDSSRGRNGYTF. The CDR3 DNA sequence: TGTGCCAGCAGTGACTCGAGTCGGGGCCGGAATGGCTACACCTTC.

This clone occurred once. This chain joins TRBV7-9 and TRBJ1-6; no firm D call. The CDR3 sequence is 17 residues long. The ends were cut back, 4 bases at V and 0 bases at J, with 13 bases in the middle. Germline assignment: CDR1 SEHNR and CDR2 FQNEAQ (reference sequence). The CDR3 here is CASSSSYGSSYNSPLHF. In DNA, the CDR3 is TGTGCCAGCAGCTCCTCGTACGGGAGCTCCTATAATTCACCCCTCCACTTT.

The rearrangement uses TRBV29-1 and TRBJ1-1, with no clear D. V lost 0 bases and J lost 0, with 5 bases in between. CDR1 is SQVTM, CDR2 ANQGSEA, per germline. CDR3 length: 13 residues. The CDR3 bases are TGCAGCGTTGAAGACACCATGAACACTGAAGCTTTCTTT. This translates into CSVEDTMNTEAFF.

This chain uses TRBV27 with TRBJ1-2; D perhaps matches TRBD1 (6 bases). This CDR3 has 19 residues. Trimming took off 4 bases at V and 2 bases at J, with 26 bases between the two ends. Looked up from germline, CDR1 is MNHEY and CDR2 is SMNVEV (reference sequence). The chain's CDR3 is CASSSLKLFGGLGNYGYTF. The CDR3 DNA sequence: TGTGCCAGCAGTTCGCTTAAACTATTCGGGGGCCTAGGGAACTATGGCTACACCTTC.

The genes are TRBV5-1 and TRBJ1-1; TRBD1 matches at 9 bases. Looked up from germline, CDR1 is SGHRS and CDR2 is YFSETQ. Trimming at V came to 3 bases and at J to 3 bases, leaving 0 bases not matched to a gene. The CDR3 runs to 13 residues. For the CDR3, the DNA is TGCGCCAGCAGCTGGGACAGGGACACTGAAGCTTTCTTT. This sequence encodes CASSWDRDTEAFF.

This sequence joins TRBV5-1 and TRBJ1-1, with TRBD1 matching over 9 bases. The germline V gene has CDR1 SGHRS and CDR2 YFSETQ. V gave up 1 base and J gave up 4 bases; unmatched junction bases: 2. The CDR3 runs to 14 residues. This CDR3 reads CASSLTGGGTEAFF. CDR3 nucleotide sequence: TGCGCCAGCAGCTTGACAGGGGGCGGCACTGAAGCTTTCTTT.

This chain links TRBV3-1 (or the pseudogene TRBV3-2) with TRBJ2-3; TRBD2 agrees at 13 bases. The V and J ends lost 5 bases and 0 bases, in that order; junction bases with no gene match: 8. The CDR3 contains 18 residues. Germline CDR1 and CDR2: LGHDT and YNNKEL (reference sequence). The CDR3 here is CASSLLAGGRASTDTQYF. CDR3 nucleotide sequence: TGTGCCAGCAGCTTACTAGCGGGGGGGCGTGCTAGCACAGATACGCAGTATTTT.

CDR3 sequence reads: CASSLGTSGGDTQYF. In nucleotides, the CDR3 is TGTGCCAGCAGTCTCGGGACTAGCGGTGGGGATACGCAGTATTTT. V usage is TRBV6-4 and J usage is TRBJ2-3, with 11 bases that match TRBD2. Per germline, CDR1 MRHNA and CDR2 SNTAGT. J lost 6 bases, V lost 5 bases, and 7 bases had no gene match. The CDR3 is made up of 15 amino acids.

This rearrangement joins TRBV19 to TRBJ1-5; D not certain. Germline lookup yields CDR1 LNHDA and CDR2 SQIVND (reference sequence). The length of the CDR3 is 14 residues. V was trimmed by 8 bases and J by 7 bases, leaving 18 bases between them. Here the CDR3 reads CASSTQSGSQPQHF. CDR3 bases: TGTGCCAGTTCGACCCAAAGTGGGTCCCAGCCCCAGCATTTT.